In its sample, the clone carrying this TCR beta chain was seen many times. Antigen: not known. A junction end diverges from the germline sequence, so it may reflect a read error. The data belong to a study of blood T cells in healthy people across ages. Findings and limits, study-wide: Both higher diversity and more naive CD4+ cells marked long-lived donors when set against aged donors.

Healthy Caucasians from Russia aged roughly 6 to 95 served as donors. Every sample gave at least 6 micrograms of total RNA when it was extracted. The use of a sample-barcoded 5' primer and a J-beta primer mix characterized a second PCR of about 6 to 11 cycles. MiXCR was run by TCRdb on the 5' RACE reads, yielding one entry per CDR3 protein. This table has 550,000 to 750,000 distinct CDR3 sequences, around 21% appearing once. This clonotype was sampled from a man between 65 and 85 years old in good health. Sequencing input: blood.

The CDR3 reads CASSLAPDRVRSDFF. The DNA of the CDR3 is TGCGCCAGCAGTTTGGCCCCCGACAGGGTTCGGTCGGATTTCTTT. This chain connects TRBV5-1 to TRBJ1-1; 7 bases are a match to TRBD1. Germline CDR1 is SGHRS and CDR2 is YFSETQ. CDR3 length: 15 amino acids.